The next 32 T cell receptor beta chains were all read from a single sample in a study of control samples from healthy donors and cancer patients. Here immunoSEQ multiplex PCR was the method, and the copy in TCRdb shows in-frame clones only, minus some. Here the sample spans over 100,000 clones, around nine tenths being singletons. Material for sequencing was blood. These receptors originate from a man aged 35-49 years in good health.

V gene TRBV10-2 combines with J gene TRBJ2-3; perhaps TRBD1 as D (6 bases). The V end was cut by 3 bases, the J end by 2 bases, with 9 bases between. Per germline, CDR1 WSHSY and CDR2 SAAADI. This CDR3 is built from 14 residues. The CDR3 reads CASSDPGVTDTQYF. As DNA, the CDR3 is TGCGCCAGCAGTGATCCAGGGGTCACAGATACGCAGTATTTT.

The chain couples TRBV19 to TRBJ1-5; D is possibly TRBD1 (5 bases). The germline V and J ends were trimmed by 6 bases and 7 bases, with 16 bases remaining between them. CDR1 and CDR2 (germline): LNHDA, SQIVND (reference sequence). The CDR3 is 14 amino acids. The CDR3 protein is CASRHSGMKQPQHF. Written as DNA, the CDR3 is TGTGCCAGTAGACACTCAGGGATGAAGCAGCCCCAGCATTTT.

The chain recombines TRBV19 with TRBJ1-6; D ambiguous. The CDR3 extends over 14 amino acids. V lost 5 bases and J lost 3, with 8 bases in between. The germline V gene encodes CDR1 LNHDA and CDR2 SQIVND (reference sequence). The CDR3 sequence: CASSYGNYNSPLHF. The CDR3 DNA reads as TGTGCCAGTAGTTACGGCAACTATAATTCACCCCTCCACTTT.

About this clone itself: One end of the junction varies from germline; a read error may be responsible. The V gene is TRBV11-2, the J gene TRBJ1-6; TRBD1 aligns across 11 bases. The CDR3 is made up of 18 amino acids. Germline values: CDR1 SGHAT, CDR2 FQNNGV. The CDR3 protein is CASSLINGQGASYSPLHF. In nucleotides, the CDR3 is TGTGCCAGCAGCTTAATTAACGGACAGGGGGCTTCTTATTCTCCCCTCCACTTT.

CDR3 residues: CASSYRQGTKLFF. In DNA, the CDR3 is TGTGCCAGCAGTTATCGACAGGGGACAAAACTGTTTTTT. The chain is built from TRBV6-5 and TRBJ1-4; 8 nucleotides align to TRBD1. The length of the CDR3 is 13 residues. Germline loops: CDR1 MNHEY, CDR2 SVGAGI. V shed 3 bases and J 10 bases; nucleotides not matched to a gene: 4.

This sequence joins TRBV29-1 and TRBJ2-5, with a possible D match to TRBD1 (6 bases). V shed 6 bases and J shed 2 bases, with 10 bases lying between them. Germline CDR1 SQVTM, CDR2 ANQGSEA. The CDR3 has 12 amino acids. The CDR3: CSVGQRQETQYF. CDR3 nucleotides: TGCAGCGTCGGACAGAGACAAGAGACCCAGTACTTC.

The rearrangement links TRBV4-2 to TRBJ1-4; D ambiguous. The CDR3 runs 14 residues. V was clipped by 4 bases and J by 6 bases, with 12 bases between them. In germline, CDR1 is LGHNA, CDR2 YNFKEQ. The chain's CDR3 is CASSPGNRDEKLFF. The CDR3 region has the DNA TGTGCCAGCAGCCCGGGAAATAGGGATGAAAAACTGTTTTTT.

The gene calls are TRBV28 and TRBJ1-1; tentatively, D is TRBD1 (5 bases). Trimming shortened V by 1 base and J by 3 bases, and 15 bases separated the two germline ends. The CDR3 has 16 amino acids. Germline loops: CDR1 MDHEN, CDR2 SYDVKM. The CDR3 DNA sequence: TGTGCCAGCAGTTTATTGGGCACGGGGCTCGACACTGAAGCTTTCTTT. Its translation: CASSLLGTGLDTEAFF.

The CDR3 sequence is CASSLVGNTGELFF. Written as DNA, the CDR3 is TGTGCCAGCAGCTTAGTCGGAAACACCGGGGAGCTGTTTTTT. The chain combines TRBV7-9 with TRBJ2-2; D is uncertain. The CDR3 is 14 amino acids. Per germline, CDR1 SEHNR and CDR2 FQNEAQ (reference sequence). Trimming left V 1 base short and J 2 bases short, with 5 bases between.

The genes are TRBV7-2 and TRBJ2-1; 9 positions agree with TRBD2. The CDR3 spans 14 residues. V shed 3 bases, J shed 6 bases, and the junction held 3 bases outside the gene matches. Germline-derived CDR1 and CDR2 are SGHTA and FQGNSA. CDR3 sequence: CASSLLAGVNEQFF. The CDR3 coding sequence is TGTGCCAGCAGCTTGTTAGCGGGGGTCAATGAGCAGTTCTTC. The variable domain in full, completed from reference TRBV7-2 and TRBJ2-1, reads GAGVSQSPSNKVTEKGKDVELRCDPISGHTALYWYRQSLGQGLEFLIYFQGNSAPDKSGLPSDRFSAERTGGSVSTLTIQRTQQEDSAVYLCASSLLAGVNEQFFGPGTRLTVL.

This clone was seen only once. This chain uses TRBV5-1 with TRBJ1-6; possibly TRBD1 for D (6 bases). Germline V CDR1 and CDR2: SGHRS, YFSETQ. Trimming shortened V by 4 bases and J by 7 bases, and 21 bases separated the two germline ends. CDR3 size: 17 residues. CDR3 coding DNA: TGCGCCAGCAGCCAGACCCCCCCCGGACAGCAAAATTCACCCCTCCACTTT. Encoded protein: CASSQTPPGQQNSPLHF.

The chain links TRBV30 to TRBJ1-1, with D perhaps matching TRBD1 (5 bases). There are 16 residues in the CDR3. CDR1 is GTSNPN, CDR2 SVGIG, per germline (reference sequence). V dropped 0 bases and J dropped 8 bases, with 22 bases sitting between them. This CDR3 reads CAWSVWGTAAEDEAFF. As DNA, the CDR3 is TGTGCCTGGAGTGTATGGGGGACGGCGGCGGAGGACGAAGCTTTCTTT.

This chain connects TRBV6-5 to TRBJ1-2, with 7 bases aligning to TRBD1. V trimming: 4 bases; J trimming: 7 bases; junction bases outside the gene matches: 15. This CDR3 has 16 residues. CDR1 is MNHEY and CDR2 is SVGAGI in the germline V gene. This CDR3 reads CASSLAGTERLGGYTF. For the CDR3, the DNA is TGTGCCAGCAGTTTAGCCGGGACAGAGAGATTGGGTGGCTACACCTTC.

The J gene is TRBJ2-3, the V gene TRBV18, with D uncertain. CDR3 size: 10 residues. V lost 8 bases, J lost 10 bases, and 10 bases lay in between. Germline-derived CDR1 and CDR2 are KGHSH and LQKENI. The CDR3 nucleotides read TGTGCCAGCCAAAATCGGTCGCAGTATTTT. This translates into CASQNRSQYF.

The rearrangement uses TRBV6-5 and TRBJ2-1; possibly TRBD2 for D (5 bases). Germline CDR1 is MNHEY and CDR2 is SVGAGI. Trimming removed 6 bases at V and 3 bases at J, with 15 bases between. There are 15 residues in the CDR3. DNA for the CDR3: TGTGCCAGCAGCCCCCGGGATGGGCGCTACAATGAGCAGTTCTTC. As protein: CASSPRDGRYNEQFF.

The chain uses TRBV7-9 and TRBJ2-5; 7 positions agree with TRBD1. The CDR3 covers 14 residues. Germline-derived CDR1 and CDR2 are SEHNR and FQNEAQ (reference sequence). Losses at the gene ends were 3 bases for V and 2 bases for J; bases not matched to a gene: 3. This CDR3 reads CASSFRDSQETQYF. CDR3 DNA: TGTGCCAGCAGCTTCCGGGACAGTCAAGAGACCCAGTACTTC.

The V call is TRBV30, the J call TRBJ2-7, with D tentatively TRBD1 (6 bases). This CDR3 contains 13 residues. The germline V gene encodes CDR1 GTSNPN and CDR2 SVGIG (reference sequence). V was shortened by 6 bases and J by 0 bases, with 12 bases between the two germline ends. CDR3: CACVGQPSYEQYF. CDR3 DNA: TGTGCCTGTGTAGGACAGCCCTCCTACGAGCAGTACTTC. The full variable domain, completed using reference TRBV30 and TRBJ2-7, is SQTIHQWPATLVQPVGSPLSLECTVEGTSNPNLYWYRQAAGRGLQLLFYSVGIGQISSEVPQNLSASRPQDRQFILSSKKLLLSDSGFYLCACVGQPSYEQYFGPGTRLTVT.

CDR3 protein: CASSVAAGNEQFF. The CDR3 nucleotides are TGTGCCAGCAGCGTAGCTGCGGGGAATGAGCAGTTCTTC. This rearrangement joins TRBV9 to TRBJ2-1; TRBD2 might be the D (6 bases). The CDR3 length is 13 residues. Per the germline V gene, CDR1 is SGDLS and CDR2 is YYNGEE. With 0 bases removed from V and 7 bases from J, the gap between germline ends came to 8 bases.

Only one count was recorded for this clone. The chain uses TRBV5-1 and TRBJ1-2; D is ambiguous. The CDR3 runs to 13 residues. Germline assignment: CDR1 SGHRS and CDR2 YFSETQ. Between the trimmed V and J ends, which lost 0 bases and 8 bases, there was a span of 11 bases. For the CDR3, the DNA is TGCGCCAGCAGCTTGGGACGACAAGCCGGCTACACCTTC. This gives the protein CASSLGRQAGYTF.

The V gene is TRBV28, the J gene TRBJ2-7; the D is unclear. V was shortened by 5 bases and J by 2 bases, with 7 bases between the two germline ends. The germline V gene has CDR1 MDHEN and CDR2 SYDVKM. The CDR3 extends over 12 amino acids. The CDR3 coding sequence is TGTGCCAGCAGTCTCATACCCTACGAGCAGTACTTC. Protein product: CASSLIPYEQYF. Drawing the rest from reference TRBV28 and TRBJ2-7, the complete variable domain is DVKVTQSSRYLVKRTGEKVFLECVQDMDHENMFWYRQDPGLGLRLIYFSYDVKMKEKGDIPEGYSVSREKKERFSLILESASTNQTSMYLCASSLIPYEQYFGPGTRLTVT.

This clone was picked up one time. Here the CDR3 reads CASSLERGQQPEAFF. CDR3 bases: TGCGCCAGCAGCTTGGAAAGGGGCCAGCAGCCCGAAGCTTTCTTT. The rearrangement links TRBV5-1 to TRBJ1-1; maybe TRBD1 (5 bases). The germline V gene encodes CDR1 SGHRS and CDR2 YFSETQ. This CDR3 has 15 amino acids. Trimming removed 0 bases at V and 8 bases at J, with 17 bases between.

This chain connects TRBV5-1 to TRBJ2-5; 9 bases line up with TRBD2. Germline CDR1 reads SGHRS; CDR2 reads YFSETQ. Trimming removed 7 bases from V and 4 bases from J; junction bases left unmatched: 11. The CDR3 is 15 amino acids. In DNA form, the CDR3 reads TGCGCCAGCCGTGAGGCGGGGGGGCCGGGAGAGACCCAGTACTTC. Translation: CASREAGGPGETQYF.

The V and J genes are TRBV7-9 and TRBJ2-3; TRBD2 agrees at 8 bases. Germline V gene data show CDR1 as SEHNR and CDR2 as FQNEAQ (reference sequence). V gave up 5 bases and J gave up 5 bases; unmatched junction bases: 12. CDR3 size: 16 residues. The CDR3 reads CASSPPPGGPRDTQYF. The CDR3 DNA reads as TGTGCCAGCAGCCCCCCCCCGGGGGGGCCTAGAGATACGCAGTATTTT.

The rearrangement uses TRBV2 and TRBJ1-1; maybe TRBD1 (5 bases). The CDR3 runs 11 residues. Trimming pared 8 bases from V and 8 bases from J, leaving 12 bases between. Germline V gives CDR1 SNHLY, CDR2 FYNNEI. Here the CDR3 DNA reads TGTGCCAGCGGGACGCTATACGAAGCTTTCTTT. Translated: CASGTLYEAFF.

The rearrangement uses TRBV6-5 and TRBJ2-2; no reliable D call. The CDR3 is 14 residues long. The germline V gene has CDR1 MNHEY and CDR2 SVGAGI. The V and J ends lost 0 bases and 5 bases respectively, with 7 bases between them. Here the CDR3 reads CASSYSPGTGELFF. The CDR3 DNA sequence: TGTGCCAGCAGTTACTCTCCAGGAACCGGGGAGCTGTTTTTT.

Only one count was recorded for this clone. The J gene is TRBJ2-2, the V gene TRBV18; D is possibly TRBD2 (7 bases). Between the trimmed V and J ends, which lost 3 bases and 5 bases, there was a span of 22 bases. The CDR3 runs 18 residues. The germline V gene encodes CDR1 KGHSH and CDR2 LQKENI. CDR3 nucleotides: TGTGCCAGCTCACCGCTGCGGCGCGGGGGCCCAGATACCGGGGAGCTGTTTTTT. This translates into CASSPLRRGGPDTGELFF. Filled out from reference TRBV18 and TRBJ2-2, the complete variable domain reads NAGVMQNPRHLVRRRGQEARLRCSPMKGHSHVYWYRQLPEEGLKFMVYLQKENIIDESGMPKERFSAEFPKEGPSILRIQQVVRGDSAAYFCASSPLRRGGPDTGELFFGEGSRLTVL.

Only a few counts were recorded for this clone. This chain joins TRBV2 and TRBJ1-2; D gene ambiguous. Per germline, CDR1 SNHLY and CDR2 FYNNEI. The length of the CDR3 is 14 residues. V lost 0 bases, J lost 6 bases, and 11 bases lay in between. CDR3 loop: CASSEAIRGNGYTF. DNA of the CDR3: TGTGCCAGCAGTGAAGCGATACGAGGCAATGGCTACACCTTC.

The chain has TRBV5-1 and TRBJ1-1; 8 nucleotides align to TRBD1. Germline V lookup: CDR1 SGHRS, CDR2 YFSETQ. Trimming at V came to 0 bases and at J to 7 bases, leaving 20 bases not matched to a gene. The CDR3 loop spans 19 amino acids. This CDR3 is CASSLGYGRGRPLGYEAFF. CDR3 in DNA: TGCGCCAGCAGCTTGGGTTATGGCAGGGGGCGCCCCTTAGGCTATGAAGCTTTCTTT.

The V and J genes are TRBV7-3 and TRBJ2-7, with 8 bases lining up with TRBD1. CDR1 SGHTA and CDR2 FQGTGA come from the germline V gene. The length of the CDR3 is 15 residues. Trimming at V came to 3 bases and at J to 0 bases, leaving 4 bases not matched to a gene. The CDR3 DNA follows: TGTGCCAGCAGCTTTTCCGGACAGGGCTCCTACGAGCAGTACTTC. It codes for CASSFSGQGSYEQYF.

The V call is TRBV27, the J call TRBJ2-4; D possibly corresponds to TRBD1 (6 bases). Per germline, CDR1 MNHEY and CDR2 SMNVEV (reference sequence). The CDR3 extends over 13 amino acids. Deletions cut 6 bases from V and 11 bases from J, with 17 bases between. The DNA for the CDR3 is TGTGCCAGCAGCGAAAGGGGGTCCCTAGTTCAGTACTTC. Amino acids: CASSERGSLVQYF.

In its sample, this clone was seen once. The chain links TRBV19 to TRBJ1-2; 9 positions match TRBD1. The V segment lost 6 bases and the J segment 7 bases; nucleotides outside the gene matches: 12. The V gene's germline CDR1 is LNHDA and CDR2 SQIVND (reference sequence). The CDR3 covers 15 residues. The CDR3 here is CASSQNTGTGFGYTF. The CDR3 bases are TGTGCCAGTAGCCAAAACACCGGGACAGGGTTTGGCTACACCTTC.

This sequence joins TRBV4-2 and TRBJ2-3, with 10 bases aligning to TRBD2. The V and J ends lost 2 bases and 3 bases, in that order; junction bases with no gene match: 14. The CDR3 is 19 amino acids. Germline values: CDR1 LGHNA, CDR2 YNFKEQ. The CDR3 coding sequence is TGTGCCAGCAGCCAAACTACTACACGAGCGGGGGGGGTTACAGATACGCAGTATTTT. It is translated as CASSQTTTRAGGVTDTQYF.